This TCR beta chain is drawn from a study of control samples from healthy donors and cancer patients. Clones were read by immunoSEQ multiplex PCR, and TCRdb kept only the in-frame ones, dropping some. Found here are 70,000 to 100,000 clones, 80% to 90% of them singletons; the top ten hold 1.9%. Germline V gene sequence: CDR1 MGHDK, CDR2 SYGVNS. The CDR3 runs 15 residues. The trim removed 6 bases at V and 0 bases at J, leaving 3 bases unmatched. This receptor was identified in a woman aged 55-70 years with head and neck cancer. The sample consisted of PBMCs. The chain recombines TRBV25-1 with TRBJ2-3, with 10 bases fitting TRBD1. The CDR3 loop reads CASRGDRGSTDTQYF. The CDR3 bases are TGTGCCAGCAGGGGGGACAGGGGAAGCACAGATACGCAGTATTTT.